The 16 T cell receptor beta chains below all came from one sample that was sequenced in a study of blood T cell repertoires in COVID-19. Clones were read by immunoSEQ multiplex PCR, and TCRdb kept only the in-frame ones, dropping some. The table includes fewer than 250,000 clones, roughly nine tenths detected once. Sample: peripheral blood. These receptors were collected from a woman in her sixties or seventies who had recovered from COVID-19.

The J gene is TRBJ2-3, the V gene TRBV15, with a possible D match to TRBD2 (7 bases). Germline loops: CDR1 LNHNV, CDR2 YYDKDF (reference sequence). CDR3 length: 15 residues. V lost 1 base to trimming and J lost 4 bases, with 12 bases between them. The CDR3 sequence: CATSRVGGASDTQYF. The CDR3 DNA sequence: TGTGCCACCAGCAGAGTGGGGGGGGCGTCAGATACGCAGTATTTT.

This clone was seen only once. The genes are TRBV18 and TRBJ2-2, with 7 positions matching TRBD2. The CDR3 consists of 15 residues. V shed 2 bases and J 7 bases; nucleotides not matched to a gene: 7. CDR1 and CDR2 (germline): KGHSH, LQKENI. The CDR3 DNA is TGTGCCAGCTCACCAGCAAGCGGGGTCGGCGGGGAGCTGTTTTTT. This codes for CASSPASGVGGELFF.

This clone was recorded only once. The chain has TRBV7-2 and TRBJ1-5; no definite D call. Germline V gene lookup returns CDR1 SGHTA and CDR2 FQGNSA. The V and J ends lost 5 bases and 4 bases respectively, with 12 bases between them. This CDR3 region has 14 residues. For the CDR3, the DNA is TGTGCCAGCAGCGCCCGCATCGGTAATCAGCCCCAGCATTTT. Residues: CASSARIGNQPQHF.

The genes are TRBV7-2 and TRBJ1-1; a possible D gene is TRBD1 (6 bases). Germline CDR1 SGHTA, CDR2 FQGNSA. The CDR3 length is 12 residues. Deletions cut 5 bases from V and 5 bases from J, with 9 bases between. CDR3 amino acids: CASSRDRTEAFF. The CDR3 nucleotides read TGTGCCAGCAGCAGAGACAGGACTGAAGCTTTCTTT.

The CDR3 nucleotides are TGTGCCAGCAGCCCTCGCCCGGGAGGGAACACTGAAGCTTTCTTT. This sequence encodes CASSPRPGGNTEAFF. V is TRBV7-2 and J is TRBJ1-1; D ambiguous. CDR3 length: 15 residues. The V and J ends lost 5 bases and 1 base respectively, with 14 bases between them. CDR1 and CDR2 from the germline V gene are SGHTA and FQGNSA.

The genes are TRBV7-2 and TRBJ1-1; a weak D match, TRBD1 (5 bases). Germline CDR1 and CDR2: SGHTA and FQGNSA. This CDR3 contains 15 residues. Trimming removed 5 bases at V and 3 bases at J, with 16 bases between. Written as DNA, the CDR3 is TGTGCCAGCAGCCTTCAAGCCCCGGGGGACACTGAAGCTTTCTTT. This gives the protein CASSLQAPGDTEAFF. Filled out from reference TRBV7-2 and TRBJ1-1, the complete variable domain reads GAGVSQSPSNKVTEKGKDVELRCDPISGHTALYWYRQSLGQGLEFLIYFQGNSAPDKSGLPSDRFSAERTGGSVSTLTIQRTQQEDSAVYLCASSLQAPGDTEAFFGQGTRLTVV.

The J gene is TRBJ2-2, the V gene TRBV3-1 (or the pseudogene TRBV3-2); 8 nucleotides match TRBD2. The trim removed 4 bases at V and 2 bases at J, leaving 12 bases unmatched. The CDR3 loop spans 18 amino acids. Germline CDR1 is LGHDT and CDR2 is YNNKEL (reference sequence). The CDR3 sequence is CASSLQGLAGGNTGELFF. The CDR3, as DNA: TGTGCCAGCAGCCTTCAGGGACTGGCGGGGGGAAACACCGGGGAGCTGTTTTTT.

The chain links TRBV6-4 to TRBJ2-7, with 8 bases that match TRBD2. In germline, CDR1 is MRHNA, CDR2 SNTAGT. The CDR3 runs to 17 residues. The V and J ends lost 1 base and 4 bases, in that order; junction bases with no gene match: 12. The CDR3, as DNA: TGTGCCAGCAGTGACTACCAGCGGGGGACGGTTATATACGAGCAGTACTTC. Translated: CASSDYQRGTVIYEQYF.

J is TRBJ2-5 and V is TRBV15; no reliable D call. The CDR3 length is 12 residues. Germline values: CDR1 LNHNV, CDR2 YYDKDF (reference sequence). Trimming took off 3 bases at V and 3 bases at J, with 5 bases between the two ends. CDR3 amino acids: CATSRAKETQYF. The CDR3 DNA reads TGTGCCACCAGCAGGGCCAAAGAGACCCAGTACTTC. Using reference TRBV15 and TRBJ2-5 for the parts outside the CDR3, the full variable domain is DAMVIQNPRYQVTQFGKPVTLSCSQTLNHNVMYWYQQKSSQAPKLLFHYYDKDFNNEADTPDNFQSRRPNTSFCFLDIRSPGLGDTAMYLCATSRAKETQYFGPGTRLLVL.

The V gene is TRBV3-1 (or the pseudogene TRBV3-2), the J gene TRBJ2-5; 8 positions agree with TRBD2. Germline CDR1 reads LGHDT; CDR2 reads YNNKEL (reference sequence). Trimming removed 3 bases from V and 4 bases from J; junction bases left unmatched: 1. The CDR3 spans 13 residues. In DNA form, the CDR3 reads TGTGCCAGCAGCCACGCGGGAGGAGAGACCCAGTACTTC. Amino acid sequence: CASSHAGGETQYF.

The J gene is TRBJ1-1, the V gene TRBV10-3; no reliable D call. There are 14 residues in the CDR3. Germline V gives CDR1 ENHRY, CDR2 SYGVKD. V lost 2 bases to trimming and J lost 4 bases, with 11 bases between them. The CDR3 DNA sequence: TGTGCCATCAGTGAGGTTGGCCAGGTCACTGAAGCTTTCTTT. It specifies CAISEVGQVTEAFF.

CDR3 nucleotides: TGTGCCAGCAGCCAAAATTGGGGGGGGACAGATACGCAGTATTTT. This codes for CASSQNWGGTDTQYF. The chain couples TRBV3-1 (or the pseudogene TRBV3-2) to TRBJ2-3, with 7 bases identical to TRBD2. Germline V gives CDR1 LGHDT, CDR2 YNNKEL (reference sequence). The trim removed 2 bases at V and 3 bases at J, leaving 5 bases unmatched. This CDR3 is 15 amino acids long.

The chain is built from TRBV15 and TRBJ1-3; no definite D call. There are 13 residues in the CDR3. V was cut by 5 bases and J by 2 bases, with 7 bases left in between. CDR1 is LNHNV and CDR2 is YYDKDF in the germline V gene (reference sequence). The CDR3 nucleotides are TGTGCCACCAGCCAGACACCTGGAAACACCATATATTTT. The encoded protein is CATSQTPGNTIYF.

This clone was seen a single time. This rearrangement joins TRBV9 to TRBJ2-3; D might be TRBD2 (6 bases). The V gene lost 0 bases and the J gene lost 3 bases, with 17 bases spanning the gap. CDR1 is SGDLS and CDR2 is YYNGEE in the germline V gene. The CDR3 has 17 amino acids. In nucleotides, the CDR3 is TGTGCCAGCAGCGTAGGGCTTGGGGCGGGGCGGACAGATACGCAGTATTTT. It encodes CASSVGLGAGRTDTQYF.

The rearrangement joins TRBV5-1 to TRBJ2-2, with 11 bases lining up with TRBD2. This CDR3 contains 16 residues. Germline V gene data show CDR1 as SGHRS and CDR2 as YFSETQ. V shed 4 bases, J shed 7 bases, and the junction held 9 bases outside the gene matches. Here the CDR3 DNA reads TGCGCCAGCAGCCCAACTAGCGGGGGTCGACGCGGGGAGCTGTTTTTT. It translates to CASSPTSGGRRGELFF.

The chain couples TRBV6-4 to TRBJ1-6, with a tentative D call TRBD1 (5 bases). V was cut by 4 bases and J by 9 bases, with 10 bases left in between. Germline CDR1 reads MRHNA; CDR2 reads SNTAGT. This CDR3 is 13 amino acids long. CDR3 sequence (DNA): TGTGCCAGCAGTGGGCAGGGTGGTTCACCCCTCCACTTT. It specifies CASSGQGGSPLHF.